This T cell receptor (beta chain) was captured by sequencing in a study of Ad26.COV2.S vaccination and SARS-CoV-2 variants. Using immunoSEQ multiplex PCR, the repertoire was profiled, and TCRdb retains in-frame clones only, with some absent. The table records 180,000 or so clones, around nine tenths of them present only once. This clone was counted between two and nine times. Relative to the germline gene, one junction end is altered; a read error may explain this. The clonotype originates from a human donor who had recovered from COVID-19. The material was peripheral blood, obtained after recovery from COVID-19.

CDR3 residues: CASSLEWLAGSPHF. The CDR3 bases are TGTGCCAGCAGTCTGGAATGGCTAGCGGGCTCCCCCCACTTC. The chain combines TRBV5-6 with TRBJ2-5, with TRBD2 matching over 8 bases. The germline V gene has CDR1 SGHDT and CDR2 YYEEEE. The CDR3 totals 14 residues.